The 31 T cell receptor beta chains listed next were all sequenced from one sample in a study of blood T cell repertoires in COVID-19. Generated by immunoSEQ multiplex PCR, the TCRdb table keeps only in-frame clones and is missing some. The table includes tens of thousands of clones, roughly 90% detected once. Input material: peripheral blood. The receptors originated from a human donor in a cohort sampled during active COVID-19.

This clone was recorded a few times. This rearrangement joins TRBV9 to TRBJ1-3; unclear D gene. Germline CDR1 and CDR2: SGDLS and YYNGEE. With 3 bases removed from V and 4 bases from J, the gap between germline ends came to 5 bases. The CDR3 is made up of 12 amino acids. CDR3 coding DNA: TGTGCCAGCAGCGAGAGGGGAAACACCATATATTTT. Its translation: CASSERGNTIYF. The full variable domain, with the rest looked up from reference TRBV9 and TRBJ1-3, is DSGVTQTPKHLITATGQRVTLRCSPRSGDLSVYWYQQSLDQGLQFLIQYYNGEERAKGNILERFSAQQFPDLHSELNLSSLELGDSALYFCASSERGNTIYFGEGSWLTVV.

This clone was counted between two and nine times. This sequence joins TRBV2 and TRBJ2-7; 8 bases fit TRBD1. The germline CDR1 and CDR2 sequences are SNHLY and FYNNEI. This CDR3 region has 15 residues. With 0 bases clipped from V and 4 bases from J, the junction kept 5 bases outside the gene matches. CDR3 DNA: TGTGCCAGCAGTGAAGCGCATAACAGGGGGTACGAGCAGTACGTC. Translating gives CASSEAHNRGYEQYV.

The sample holds one count of this clone. This chain uses TRBV29-1 with TRBJ2-3, with 8 nucleotides matching TRBD2. The CDR3 has 16 amino acids. V shed 3 bases and J 4 bases; nucleotides not matched to a gene: 12. CDR1 and CDR2 from the germline V gene are SQVTM and ANQGSEA. CDR3 DNA: TGCAGCGTTGAGAACGGGGCGGGAGGTTCCCCAGATACGCAGTATTTT. Encoded protein: CSVENGAGGSPDTQYF.

This CDR3 is CASSTDTSDTQYF. The DNA for the CDR3 is TGTGCCAGCAGCACGGACACTTCAGATACGCAGTATTTT. The chain links TRBV9 to TRBJ2-3, with a weak D call TRBD1 (5 bases). V lost 4 bases, J lost 4 bases, and 10 bases lay in between. CDR1 is SGDLS and CDR2 is YYNGEE in the germline V gene. The CDR3 runs to 13 residues.

The rearrangement joins TRBV11-2 to TRBJ2-5; D is uncertain. This CDR3 has 13 residues. Germline CDR1 and CDR2: SGHAT and FQNNGV. V lost 3 bases and J 3 bases, leaving 8 bases between the germline ends. CDR3 sequence: CASSLSEEETQYF. CDR3 DNA sequence: TGTGCCAGCAGCTTGAGTGAAGAAGAGACCCAGTACTTC.

This chain joins TRBV7-2 and TRBJ2-7, with D possibly matching TRBD2 (5 bases). V shed 3 bases and J shed 3 bases, with 9 bases lying between them. Germline lookup yields CDR1 SGHTA and CDR2 FQGNSA. This CDR3 spans 13 amino acids. The CDR3 region has the DNA TGTGCCAGCAGCTTTGGACTGATCTACGAGCAGTACTTC. Translating it yields CASSFGLIYEQYF. Based on the CDR3 plus reference TRBV7-2 and TRBJ2-7, the full variable domain is GAGVSQSPSNKVTEKGKDVELRCDPISGHTALYWYRQSLGQGLEFLIYFQGNSAPDKSGLPSDRFSAERTGGSVSTLTIQRTQQEDSAVYLCASSFGLIYEQYFGPGTRLTVT.

This clone was recorded once. V gene TRBV10-3 combines with J gene TRBJ2-1; 7 nucleotides match TRBD2. The CDR3 is 17 residues long. Germline V gene lookup returns CDR1 ENHRY and CDR2 SYGVKD. V dropped 3 bases and J dropped 2; count of bases not matched to a gene: 10. CDR3 in DNA: TGTGCCATCAGTGACAGGCCAGGGCGGGAGACCTACAATGAGCAGTTCTTC. It translates to CAISDRPGRETYNEQFF.

This clone was picked up one time. The chain recombines TRBV19 with TRBJ2-5; 9 positions agree with TRBD1. The CDR3 has 16 amino acids. J was trimmed by 4 bases and V by 3 bases; bases with no gene match: 9. Looked up from germline, CDR1 is LNHDA and CDR2 is SQIVND (reference sequence). The CDR3 nucleotides read TGTGCCAGTAGTATCGGCGGACAGGGGAACCGAGAGACCCAGTACTTC. It yields the protein CASSIGGQGNRETQYF.

The V call is TRBV29-1, the J call TRBJ2-7; weak D call: TRBD1 (6 bases). V dropped 4 bases and J dropped 2 bases, with 6 bases sitting between them. The V gene's germline CDR1 is SQVTM and CDR2 ANQGSEA. CDR3 length: 11 amino acids. The CDR3 DNA reads TGCAGCGTTGGGACAGCCTACGAGCAGTACGTC. The encoded protein is CSVGTAYEQYV.

V gene TRBV5-6 combines with J gene TRBJ1-1; D is perhaps TRBD1 (5 bases). Germline lookup yields CDR1 SGHDT and CDR2 YYEEEE. V was trimmed by 4 bases and J by 3 bases, leaving 13 bases between them. The CDR3 extends over 14 amino acids. CDR3 DNA: TGTGCCAGCAGCCCACCACAGGAATACACTGAAGCTTTCTTT. It translates to CASSPPQEYTEAFF.

This clone was counted a single time. The chain is built from TRBV5-1 and TRBJ1-4; 7 bases line up with TRBD1. This CDR3 is 15 amino acids long. Germline-derived CDR1 and CDR2 are SGHRS and YFSETQ. The junction had 8 bases not matched to a gene; V was cut back by 5 bases and J by 4 bases. Here the CDR3 reads CASRPGQINNEKLFF. As DNA, the CDR3 is TGCGCCAGCAGGCCGGGACAGATAAATAATGAAAAACTGTTTTTT.

V gene TRBV9 combines with J gene TRBJ1-6; no definite D call. The CDR3 has 15 amino acids. Trimming stripped 4 bases from V and 0 bases from J, with 8 bases between. The germline gives CDR1 SGDLS, CDR2 YYNGEE. As DNA, the CDR3 is TGTGCCAGCAGCTCAGACAACTCCTATAATTCACCCCTCCACTTT. Protein sequence: CASSSDNSYNSPLHF.

The rearrangement links TRBV5-4 to TRBJ1-2, with 9 bases lining up with TRBD1. The CDR3 is made up of 13 amino acids. CDR1 SGHNT and CDR2 YYREEE come from the germline V gene (reference sequence). V lost 3 bases to trimming and J lost 5 bases; unmatched junction nucleotides: 2. In nucleotides, the CDR3 is TGTGCCAGCAGCTCCGGACAGGGGTATGGCTACACCTTC. Amino acid sequence: CASSSGQGYGYTF.

The chain joins TRBV7-3 to TRBJ2-5, with TRBD1 identical over 10 bases. The CDR3 has 16 residues. With 0 bases clipped from V and 5 bases from J, the junction kept 6 bases outside the gene matches. Germline loops: CDR1 SGHTA, CDR2 FQGTGA. The CDR3 DNA reads as TGTGCCAGCAGCTTAACCGGGACAGGGGTGGGGGAGACCCAGTACTTC. Protein: CASSLTGTGVGETQYF.

This chain uses TRBV5-1 with TRBJ1-5, with 8 bases aligning to TRBD1. The CDR3 totals 15 residues. CDR1 is SGHRS, CDR2 YFSETQ, per germline. V gave up 1 base and J gave up 7 bases; unmatched junction bases: 7. CDR3 sequence (DNA): TGCGCCAGCAGCTTGAACGACAGGGGTAAACAGCCCCAGCATTTT. Its protein is CASSLNDRGKQPQHF.

V and J are TRBV5-1 and TRBJ2-2, with D maybe TRBD1 (6 bases). The V end lost 6 bases, the J end lost 5 bases, and 14 bases lay between the germline ends. In germline, CDR1 is SGHRS, CDR2 YFSETQ. This CDR3 is built from 14 residues. The DNA of the CDR3 is TGCGCCAGCACCAAGGACAGCACAACCGGGGAGCTGTTTTTT. It specifies CASTKDSTTGELFF.

This chain joins TRBV4-2 and TRBJ2-3; 9 bases line up with TRBD2. The CDR3 is 15 residues long. The trim removed 2 bases at V and 6 bases at J, leaving 6 bases unmatched. Germline CDR1 is LGHNA and CDR2 is YNFKEQ. CDR3 loop: CASSQIGTSRDTQYF. CDR3 bases: TGTGCCAGCAGCCAAATTGGGACTAGCAGGGATACGCAGTATTTT.

This clone showed up just once. The rearrangement links TRBV15 to TRBJ2-7, with D perhaps TRBD2 (5 bases). V was trimmed by 1 base and J by 1 base, leaving 5 bases between them. Germline values: CDR1 LNHNV, CDR2 YYDKDF (reference sequence). The CDR3 extends over 13 amino acids. The CDR3 is CATSRAGSYEQYV. In nucleotides, the CDR3 is TGTGCCACCAGCAGAGCGGGGTCCTACGAGCAGTACGTC.

The chain combines TRBV7-2 with TRBJ2-3; the match to TRBD2 covers 10 bases. This CDR3 contains 14 residues. Germline assignment: CDR1 SGHTA and CDR2 FQGNSA. V gave up 7 bases and J gave up 4 bases; unmatched junction bases: 5. CDR3 residues: CASKLGLASDTQYF. In DNA, the CDR3 is TGTGCCAGCAAGTTGGGACTAGCGTCAGATACGCAGTATTTT.

This chain joins TRBV6-5 and TRBJ1-2, with TRBD1 identical over 7 bases. This CDR3 contains 14 residues. V lost 0 bases, J lost 4 bases, and 2 bases stayed unmatched. CDR1 is MNHEY and CDR2 is SVGAGI in the germline V gene. The CDR3, as DNA: TGTGCCAGCAGTTACTCTAGGGACAGCTATGGCTACACCTTC. Protein product: CASSYSRDSYGYTF.

The chain has TRBV7-2 and TRBJ2-3, with a possible D match to TRBD2 (7 bases). The V end lost 5 bases, the J end lost 5 bases, and 14 bases lay between the germline ends. CDR1 is SGHTA, CDR2 FQGNSA, per germline. The CDR3 length is 14 residues. CDR3: CASSPEGEGDTQYF. The CDR3, as DNA: TGTGCCAGCAGCCCGGAGGGGGAGGGAGATACGCAGTATTTT. Supplemented by reference TRBV7-2 and TRBJ2-3, the full variable domain reads GAGVSQSPSNKVTEKGKDVELRCDPISGHTALYWYRQSLGQGLEFLIYFQGNSAPDKSGLPSDRFSAERTGGSVSTLTIQRTQQEDSAVYLCASSPEGEGDTQYFGPGTRLTVL.

The CDR3 region has the DNA TGTGCCACCAGTGAGCCGAGGGGGGGGTCCCACCAAGAGACCCAGTACTTC. Protein product: CATSEPRGGSHQETQYF. The chain combines TRBV24-1 with TRBJ2-5, with D perhaps matching TRBD2 (7 bases). Germline CDR1 reads KGHDR; CDR2 reads SFDVKD. This CDR3 spans 17 amino acids. The V gene lost 4 bases and the J gene lost 0 bases, with 17 bases spanning the gap.

This clone was detected only once. V is TRBV18 and J is TRBJ2-7, with a tentative D call TRBD1 (6 bases). CDR1 is KGHSH, CDR2 LQKENI, per germline. The CDR3 sequence is 17 residues long. Trimming pared 2 bases from V and 3 bases from J, leaving 20 bases between. CDR3 sequence reads: CASSPAETGISDYEQYF. DNA for the CDR3: TGTGCCAGCTCACCAGCCGAGACAGGAATCTCCGACTACGAGCAGTACTTC.

The CDR3 nucleotides read TGTGCCACCAGCAGACCTCTAGACAGGGACATTTACAATGAGCAGTTCTTC. Translation: CATSRPLDRDIYNEQFF. This rearrangement joins TRBV15 to TRBJ2-1, with 7 bases fitting TRBD1. CDR1 LNHNV and CDR2 YYDKDF come from the germline V gene (reference sequence). This CDR3 contains 17 residues. V was pared by 2 bases and J by 4 bases, with 11 bases of the junction left unmatched. The variable domain in full, completed from reference TRBV15 and TRBJ2-1, reads DAMVIQNPRYQVTQFGKPVTLSCSQTLNHNVMYWYQQKSSQAPKLLFHYYDKDFNNEADTPDNFQSRRPNTSFCFLDIRSPGLGDTAMYLCATSRPLDRDIYNEQFFGPGTRLTVL.

The rearrangement links TRBV20-1 to TRBJ2-3; tentative D call: TRBD2 (5 bases). Germline CDR1 reads DFQATT; CDR2 reads SNEGSKA (reference sequence). The CDR3 length is 11 residues. V lost 3 bases and J lost 8, with 9 bases in between. The CDR3 is CSASSRGTQYF. As DNA, the CDR3 is TGCAGTGCTAGTTCACGGGGTACGCAGTATTTT.

V is TRBV7-8 and J is TRBJ2-7, with D possibly being TRBD2 (5 bases). In germline, CDR1 is SGHVS, CDR2 FQNEAQ. Trimming cost V 4 bases and J 3 bases, with 7 bases left between them. This CDR3 spans 12 amino acids. The CDR3 DNA sequence: TGTGCCAGCAGCTCTACTAGCTACGAGCAGTACTTC. It yields the protein CASSSTSYEQYF.

The chain employs TRBV19 and TRBJ2-6; 12 nucleotides line up with TRBD1. The CDR3 contains 19 residues. The V gene's germline CDR1 is LNHDA and CDR2 SQIVND (reference sequence). V lost 4 bases and J lost 0; bases outside the gene matches: 7. Written as DNA, the CDR3 is TGTGCCAGTAGTAGGGACAGGGGGCCAGGTTTCTCTGGGGCCAACGTCCTGACTTTC. Its translation: CASSRDRGPGFSGANVLTF.

This clone occurred a few times. This rearrangement joins TRBV15 to TRBJ2-1; 10 bases are a match to TRBD2. Germline CDR1 is LNHNV and CDR2 is YYDKDF (reference sequence). The CDR3 length is 17 residues. With 0 bases clipped from V and 9 bases from J, the junction kept 11 bases outside the gene matches. The DNA for the CDR3 is TGTGCCACCAGCAGAGATCTCCCAAGCGGGGGGGTAGGTGAGCAGTTCTTC. It encodes CATSRDLPSGGVGEQFF.

The chain recombines TRBV9 with TRBJ2-1; TRBD2 agrees at 11 bases. The CDR3 length is 15 residues. CDR1 SGDLS and CDR2 YYNGEE come from the germline V gene. Losses at the gene ends were 4 bases for V and 6 bases for J; bases not matched to a gene: 6. The CDR3, as DNA: TGTGCCAGCAGCTCAGGACTAGCGGGCTCCAATGAGCAGTTCTTC. Translation gives CASSSGLAGSNEQFF.

V is TRBV4-3 and J is TRBJ2-3; D unclear. Looked up from germline, CDR1 is LGHNA and CDR2 is YSLEER. Trimming removed 0 bases from V and 2 bases from J, with 9 bases in between. CDR3 length: 15 amino acids. The CDR3 nucleotides read TGCGCCAGCAGCCAAGATAGATTTCTCACAGATACGCAGTATTTT. It encodes CASSQDRFLTDTQYF.

The chain has TRBV27 and TRBJ2-7; the match to TRBD1 covers 7 bases. Looked up from germline, CDR1 is MNHEY and CDR2 is SMNVEV (reference sequence). With 10 bases clipped from V and 3 bases from J, the junction kept 3 bases outside the gene matches. CDR3 length equals 11 residues. The CDR3 nucleotides are TGTGCCACAAGGACAGGCTACGAGCAGTACTTC. It translates to CATRTGYEQYF.